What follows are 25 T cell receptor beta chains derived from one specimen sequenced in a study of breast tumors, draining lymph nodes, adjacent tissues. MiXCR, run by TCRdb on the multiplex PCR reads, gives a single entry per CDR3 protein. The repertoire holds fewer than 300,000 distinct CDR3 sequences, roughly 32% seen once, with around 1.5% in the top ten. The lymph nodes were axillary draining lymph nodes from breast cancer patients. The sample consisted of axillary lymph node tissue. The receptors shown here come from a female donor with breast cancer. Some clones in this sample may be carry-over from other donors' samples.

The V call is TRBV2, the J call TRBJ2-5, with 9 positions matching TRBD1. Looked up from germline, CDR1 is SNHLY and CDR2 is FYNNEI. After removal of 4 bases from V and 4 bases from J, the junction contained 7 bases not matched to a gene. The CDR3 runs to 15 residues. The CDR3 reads CASSAGQGLAETQYF. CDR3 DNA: TGTGCCAGCAGTGCGGGACAGGGATTGGCAGAGACCCAGTACTTC. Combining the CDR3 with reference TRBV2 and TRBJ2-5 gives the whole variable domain EPEVTQTPSHQVTQMGQEVILRCVPISNHLYFYWYRQILGQKVEFLVSFYNNEISEKSEIFDDQFSVERPDGSNFTLKIRSTKLEDSAMYFCASSAGQGLAETQYFGPGTRLLVL.

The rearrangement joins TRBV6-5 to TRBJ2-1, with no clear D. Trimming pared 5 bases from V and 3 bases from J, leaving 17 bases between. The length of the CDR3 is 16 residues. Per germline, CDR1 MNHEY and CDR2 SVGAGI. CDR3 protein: CASSEPSSKVYNEQFF. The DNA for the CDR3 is TGTGCCAGCAGTGAACCGTCAAGTAAAGTCTACAATGAGCAGTTCTTC.

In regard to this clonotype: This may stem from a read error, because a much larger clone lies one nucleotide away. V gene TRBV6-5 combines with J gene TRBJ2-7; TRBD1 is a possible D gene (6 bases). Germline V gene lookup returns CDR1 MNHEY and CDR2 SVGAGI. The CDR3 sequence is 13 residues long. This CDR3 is CAGSHRTAYEQYF. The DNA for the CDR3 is TGTGCCGGCAGTCACCGGACAGCCTACGAGCAGTACTTC.

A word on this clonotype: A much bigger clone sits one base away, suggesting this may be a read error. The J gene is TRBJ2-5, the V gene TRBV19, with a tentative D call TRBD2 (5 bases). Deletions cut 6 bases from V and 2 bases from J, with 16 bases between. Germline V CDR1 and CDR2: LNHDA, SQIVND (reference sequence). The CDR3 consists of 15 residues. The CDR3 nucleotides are TGTGCCAGTAGCCCTAGCAGGAGAGGGCAAGAGACCCAGTACTTC. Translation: CASSPSRRGQETQYF.

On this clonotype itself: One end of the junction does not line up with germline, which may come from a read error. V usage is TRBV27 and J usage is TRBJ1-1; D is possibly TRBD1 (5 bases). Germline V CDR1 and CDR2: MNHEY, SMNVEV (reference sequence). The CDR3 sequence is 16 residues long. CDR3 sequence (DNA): TGTGTCAGCAGTTGGGACTATCTGCGGCAGAACACTGAAGCTTTCTTT. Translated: CVSSWDYLRQNTEAFF.

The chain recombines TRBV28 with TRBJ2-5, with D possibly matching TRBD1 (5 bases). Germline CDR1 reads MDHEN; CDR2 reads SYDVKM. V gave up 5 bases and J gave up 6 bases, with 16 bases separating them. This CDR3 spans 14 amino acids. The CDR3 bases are TGTGCCAGCAGTCCGAGGTGGGGCCTGAAGACCCAGTACTTC. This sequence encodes CASSPRWGLKTQYF.

For the CDR3, the DNA is TGCGCCAGCAGCCAAGACCGGACCTATGGCTACACCTTC. It codes for CASSQDRTYGYTF. This chain uses TRBV4-3 with TRBJ1-2; D is unresolved. In germline, CDR1 is LGHNA, CDR2 YSLEER. Trimming pared 0 bases from V and 4 bases from J, leaving 6 bases between. The CDR3 spans 13 residues.

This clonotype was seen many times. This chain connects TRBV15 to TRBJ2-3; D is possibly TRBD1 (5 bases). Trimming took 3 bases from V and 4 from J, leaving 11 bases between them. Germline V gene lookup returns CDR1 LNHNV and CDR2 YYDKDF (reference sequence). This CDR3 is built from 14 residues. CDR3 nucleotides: TGTGCCACCAGCAGGGACACGGAATCAGATACGCAGTATTTT. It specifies CATSRDTESDTQYF.

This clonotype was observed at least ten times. CDR3 amino acids: CASSPGQGRLIYGYTF. For the CDR3, the DNA is TGTGCCAGCAGCCCGGGACAGGGCCGCCTGATCTATGGCTACACCTTC. The chain carries TRBV5-5 and TRBJ1-2; 9 bases align to TRBD1. After removal of 4 bases from V and 4 bases from J, the junction contained 11 bases not matched to a gene. The CDR3 has 16 amino acids. CDR1 is SGHKS, CDR2 YYEKEE, per germline (reference sequence).

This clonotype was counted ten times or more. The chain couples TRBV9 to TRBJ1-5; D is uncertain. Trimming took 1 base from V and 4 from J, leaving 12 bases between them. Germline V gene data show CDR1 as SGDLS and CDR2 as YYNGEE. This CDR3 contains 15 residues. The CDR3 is CASSVSPSLNQPQHF. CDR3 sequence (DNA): TGTGCCAGCAGCGTAAGTCCTAGTCTGAATCAGCCCCAGCATTTT.

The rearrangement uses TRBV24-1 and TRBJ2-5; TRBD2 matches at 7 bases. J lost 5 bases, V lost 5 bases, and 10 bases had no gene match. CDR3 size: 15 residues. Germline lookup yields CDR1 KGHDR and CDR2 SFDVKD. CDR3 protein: CATSGRAGGRETQYF. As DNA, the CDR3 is TGTGCCACCAGTGGTAGGGCCGGGGGGAGGGAGACCCAGTACTTC.

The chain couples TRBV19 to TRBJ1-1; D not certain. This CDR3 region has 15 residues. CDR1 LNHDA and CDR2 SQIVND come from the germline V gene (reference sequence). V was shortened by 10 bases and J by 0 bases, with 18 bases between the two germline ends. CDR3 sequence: CATRSVELLNTEAFF. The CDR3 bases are TGTGCCACCCGATCCGTAGAACTACTGAACACTGAAGCTTTCTTT.

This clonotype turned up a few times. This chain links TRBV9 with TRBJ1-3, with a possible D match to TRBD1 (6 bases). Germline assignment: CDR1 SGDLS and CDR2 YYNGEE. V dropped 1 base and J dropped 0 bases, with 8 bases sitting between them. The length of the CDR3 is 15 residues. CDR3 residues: CASSVTQGSGNTIYF. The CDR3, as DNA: TGTGCCAGCAGCGTAACACAGGGCTCTGGAAACACCATATATTTT.

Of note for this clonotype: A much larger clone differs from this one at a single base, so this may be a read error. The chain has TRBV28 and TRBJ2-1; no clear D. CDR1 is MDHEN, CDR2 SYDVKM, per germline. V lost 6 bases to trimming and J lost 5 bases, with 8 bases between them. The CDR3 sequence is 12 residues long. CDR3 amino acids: CASSGYHNEQFF. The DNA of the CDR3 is TGTGCCAGCAGCGGGTACCACAATGAGCAGTTCTTC.

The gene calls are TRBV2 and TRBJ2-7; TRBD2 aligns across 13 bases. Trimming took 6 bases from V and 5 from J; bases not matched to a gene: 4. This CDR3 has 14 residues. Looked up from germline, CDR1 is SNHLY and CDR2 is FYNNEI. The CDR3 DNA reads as TGTGCCAGCAGGGGACTAGCGGGACGGGACGAGCAGTACTTC. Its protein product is CASRGLAGRDEQYF.

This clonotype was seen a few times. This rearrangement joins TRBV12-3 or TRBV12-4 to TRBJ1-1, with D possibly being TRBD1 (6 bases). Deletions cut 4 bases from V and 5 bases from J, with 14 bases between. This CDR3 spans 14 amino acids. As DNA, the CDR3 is TGTGCCAGCAGTTACTCCAGGGGAGGAACTGAAGCTTTCTTT. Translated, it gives CASSYSRGGTEAFF.

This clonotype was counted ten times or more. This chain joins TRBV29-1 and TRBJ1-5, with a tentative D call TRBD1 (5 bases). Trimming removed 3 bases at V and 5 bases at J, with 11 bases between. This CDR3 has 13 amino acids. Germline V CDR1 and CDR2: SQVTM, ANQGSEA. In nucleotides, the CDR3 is TGCAGCGTTGACCCTGGGGGGGATCAGCCCCAGCATTTT. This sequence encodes CSVDPGGDQPQHF.

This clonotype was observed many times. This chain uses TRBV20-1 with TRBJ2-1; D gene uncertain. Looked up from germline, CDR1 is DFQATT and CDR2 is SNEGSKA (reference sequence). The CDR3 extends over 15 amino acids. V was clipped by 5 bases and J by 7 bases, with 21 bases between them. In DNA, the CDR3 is TGCAGTGCTTCCCGGTGGGAATCGCCCACTAATGAGCAGTTCTTC. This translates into CSASRWESPTNEQFF.

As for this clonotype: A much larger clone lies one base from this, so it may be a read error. The CDR3 protein is CASRGEGGSYEQYF. Here the CDR3 DNA reads TGTGCCAGCAGAGGAGAGGGCGGCTCCTACGAGCAGTACTTC. The chain has TRBV6-6 and TRBJ2-7, with D possibly TRBD2 on 5 matching bases. CDR3 size: 14 residues. Per germline, CDR1 MNHNY and CDR2 SVGAGI (reference sequence). Trimming removed 6 bases at V and 0 bases at J, with 12 bases between.

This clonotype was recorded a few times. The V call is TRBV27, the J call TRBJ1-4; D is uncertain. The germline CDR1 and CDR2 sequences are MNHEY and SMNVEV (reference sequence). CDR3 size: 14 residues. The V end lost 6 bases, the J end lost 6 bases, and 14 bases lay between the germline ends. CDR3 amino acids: CASSPGRVHEKLFF. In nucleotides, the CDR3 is TGTGCCAGCAGCCCTGGGAGGGTGCATGAAAAACTGTTTTTT.

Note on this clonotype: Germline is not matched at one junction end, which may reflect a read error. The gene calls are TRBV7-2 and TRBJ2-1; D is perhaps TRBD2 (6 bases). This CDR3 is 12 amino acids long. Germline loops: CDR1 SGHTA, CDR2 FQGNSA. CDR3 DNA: TGTGCCAGCAGCGCACCCGGGACTCCCGATATGTTC. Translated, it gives CASSAPGTPDMF.

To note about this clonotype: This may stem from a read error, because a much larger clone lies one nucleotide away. The CDR3 sequence is CASNFGVSPAGGFSYEQYF. The CDR3 nucleotides read TGTGCCAGCAACTTCGGGGTTTCCCCAGCGGGAGGGTTCTCCTACGAGCAGTACTTC. V and J are TRBV11-2 and TRBJ2-7; TRBD2 aligns across 10 bases. CDR3 length equals 19 residues. J gave up 0 bases and V 7 bases, and 18 bases lay outside the gene matches. CDR1 and CDR2 (germline): SGHAT, FQNNGV.

This CDR3 is CASSQGELRNYGYTF. In DNA form, the CDR3 reads TGTGCCAGCAGCCAAGGGGAGCTACGGAACTATGGCTACACCTTC. The V call is TRBV4-2, the J call TRBJ1-2; D is unresolved. This CDR3 has 15 amino acids. Trimming removed 1 base at V and 2 bases at J, with 11 bases between. CDR1 and CDR2 from the germline V gene are LGHNA and YNFKEQ.

The CDR3 sequence: CSASDGLMNTEAFF. The DNA of the CDR3 is TGCAGTGCTAGTGACGGACTCATGAACACTGAAGCTTTCTTT. V is TRBV20-1 and J is TRBJ1-1, with D uncertain. The CDR3 runs 14 residues. With 3 bases removed from V and 0 bases from J, the gap between germline ends came to 11 bases. Per the germline V gene, CDR1 is DFQATT and CDR2 is SNEGSKA (reference sequence).

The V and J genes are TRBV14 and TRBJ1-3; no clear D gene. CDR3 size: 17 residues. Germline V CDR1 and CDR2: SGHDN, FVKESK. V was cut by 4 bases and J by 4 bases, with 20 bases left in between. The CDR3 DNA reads TGTGCCAGCAGCCCCCCGCGCCAGGAGAAAAAGGGAAACACCATATATTTT. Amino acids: CASSPPRQEKKGNTIYF.